The clone carrying this TCR beta chain was observed once. CDR3 length: 13 residues. From germline, CDR1 is SGHTA and CDR2 FQGNSA. V was clipped by 2 bases and J by 7 bases; unmatched bases: 4. The sample originates from a study of blood T cell repertoires in COVID-19. Study-wide background: From T cells, B-cell-depleted T cells, or PBMCs came the material, which was cDNA or gDNA.

Methods used by the authors: By means of reference gene primer amplification, nucleated cell counts were estimated. TCRdb's copy holds only in-frame clones and misses some; the assay was immunoSEQ multiplex PCR. V and J calls and clone size come straight from that table; D and trimming were deduced from the DNA. Of 100,000 or so clones in the sample, approximately 91% are singletons; the top ten hold about 18%. Material: peripheral blood. J is TRBJ2-7 and V is TRBV7-2, with 8 bases lining up with TRBD1. This TCR came from a man aged 50 to 60 with acute or convalescent COVID-19. Here the CDR3 reads CASSLQGAGEQYF. The CDR3 DNA reads as TGTGCCAGCAGCTTACAGGGGGCGGGGGAGCAGTACTTC.